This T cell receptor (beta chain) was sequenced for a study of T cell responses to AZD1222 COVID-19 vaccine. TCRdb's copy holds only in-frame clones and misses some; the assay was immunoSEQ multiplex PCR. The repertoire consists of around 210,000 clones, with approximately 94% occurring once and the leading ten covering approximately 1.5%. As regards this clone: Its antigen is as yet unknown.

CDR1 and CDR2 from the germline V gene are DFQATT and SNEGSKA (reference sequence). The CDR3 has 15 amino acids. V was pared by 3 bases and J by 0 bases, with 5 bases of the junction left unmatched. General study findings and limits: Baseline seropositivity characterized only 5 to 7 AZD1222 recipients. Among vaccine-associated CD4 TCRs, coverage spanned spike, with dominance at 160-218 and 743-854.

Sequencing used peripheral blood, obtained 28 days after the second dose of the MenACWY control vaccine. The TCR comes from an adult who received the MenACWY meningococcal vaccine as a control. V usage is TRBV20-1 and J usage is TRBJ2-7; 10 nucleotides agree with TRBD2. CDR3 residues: CSASRPSGSSYEQYF. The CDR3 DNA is TGCAGTGCTAGTCGTCCTAGCGGGAGCTCCTACGAGCAGTACTTC.